This T cell receptor beta chain came from a study of early T cells in non-severe SARS-CoV-2 infection (dated by TCRdb to 2020 to 2023). General notes on the study: Because TCR sequencing relied on bulk RNA taken from unsorted whole blood, pairing of alpha and beta chains was not possible. General conclusions and limits of the study: VDJdb matching was skewed toward anti-spike CD8 responses and likely underestimated virus-specific expansions by missing private and CD4 specificities.

Set within a cohort of healthcare workers in London, UK, this nested case-control study involved weekly PCR testing of nasopharyngeal swabs along with blood sampling. Healthcare workers were recruited between 23 and 31 March 2020, during the week of the UK lockdown, and were followed weekly for up to about 15 weeks. Library prep was done by 5' RACE. Sequencing was performed on a NextSeq 500. In the TCR library protocol, unique molecular identifiers were attached to individual cDNA molecules to correct for PCR bias and sequencing error. TCR alpha and beta chains were both sequenced, and the abundances of alpha and beta sequences in each sample were closely correlated with each other. The study's processing was this. Decombinator V4 was used to annotate the V gene, J gene and CDR3 of the TCR sequences. TCRs were defined as expanded if a significant change between any two time points was detected under a Poisson model with p below 0.0001. Abundances of TCRs were expressed as counts per million after normalisation to the total number of TCRs sequenced in each sample. TRAV1-2 paired with TRAJ12, TRAJ20 or TRAJ33 defined MAIT TCRs, while TRAV10 paired with TRAJ18 defined iNKT TCRs. VDJdb, accessed on 1 November 2021, was searched for TCRs annotated for CMV, EBV and SARS-CoV-2, and TCRs annotated for more than one antigen were excluded. Clones were called with MiXCR by TCRdb after fastp trimmed the public reads at Q25, and only in-frame beta chains were retained. Identical CDR3 protein sequences are pooled into one entry, listed with their most common genes and DNA. These V and J calls rely on TCRdb rather than the paper's analysis. Within this sample are 40,000 to 45,000 distinct CDR3 sequences, with over 4% of them counted one time only. The ten largest make up approximately 4.8% of the sample.

This clonotype was counted a few times. Its antigen target is currently unknown. Base quality data are lacking; no much larger clone is found one base away. Spanning cysteine to phenylalanine, the CDR3 consists of 15 amino acids. Kept here is only the CDR3 DNA, which spans 45 bases and is read in frame from base 1. From the germline V gene, CDR1 is SGHRS and CDR2 is YFSETQ. The V and J ends are trimmed by 4 bases and 4 bases, leaving 17 bases between them. The TCR comes from an adult who was a healthcare worker with PCR-confirmed SARS-CoV-2 infection or an uninfected control (not recorded which). Here the chain combines TRBV5-1 and TRBJ2-5; the D element might be TRBD1 or TRBD2, as each aligns at 5 bases. Sequences were obtained from whole blood. The nucleotides are TGCGCCAGCAGCCCGGGATTGGGGGATGCAGAGACCCAGTACTTC. This translates into CASSPGLGDAETQYF.